The T cell receptor (beta chain) described here comes from a study of blood T cell repertoires in COVID-19. On the study more broadly: In each case, the material was cDNA or gDNA derived from T cells, B-cell-depleted T cells, or PBMCs.

Generated by immunoSEQ multiplex PCR, the TCRdb table keeps only in-frame clones and is missing some. The sample shows roughly 200,000 clones, 75% to 80% of them seen only once. The CDR3 is 15 amino acids. Between the trimmed V and J ends, which lost 1 base and 5 bases, there was a span of 12 bases. From germline, CDR1 is SGHTA and CDR2 FQGNSA. The chain recombines TRBV7-2 with TRBJ1-5; D gene uncertain. This TCR was recovered from a woman aged 50 to 60 with active or convalescent COVID-19. The source material was peripheral blood. The CDR3 protein is CASSLGWGEHQPQHF. CDR3 coding DNA: TGTGCCAGCAGCTTAGGTTGGGGAGAACATCAGCCCCAGCATTTT.